These T cell receptor beta chains were read from a single sample in a study of cytomegalovirus exposure and HLA in healthy donors. The protocol was immunoSEQ multiplex PCR, while the TCRdb copy is restricted to in-frame clones and leaves out a portion. The table lists 110,000 to 150,000 clones, about 70% of them singletons. Material for sequencing was PBMCs. The receptors were gathered from a man between 60 and 75 years old in good health and CMV-seronegative. Both conserved end residues are part of each CDR3. The D gene is left open where the match is weak. Size is stated for part of the rows, as once, few or many counts, or as a class when the clone is expanded.

v_gene,j_gene,d_gene,abundance,CDR3aa,CDR3nt
TRBV4-3,TRBJ1-4,-,-,CASSQDQGEELFF,TGCGCCAGCAGCCAAGATCAAGGGGAGGAACTGTTTTTT
TRBV19,TRBJ1-1,TRBD1,-,CASSSDREAEAFF,TGTGCCAGTAGCTCCGACAGGGAGGCTGAAGCTTTCTTT
TRBV5-1,TRBJ1-4,-,-,CASSPDWGSGEKLFF,TGCGCCAGCAGCCCCGACTGGGGAAGCGGGGAAAAACTGTTTTTT
TRBV30,TRBJ2-7,-,-,CAWTGVGEQYF,TGTGCCTGGACAGGGGTGGGGGAGCAGTACTTC
TRBV2,TRBJ1-2,-,-,CASSEPGSNYGYTF,TGTGCCAGCAGTGAACCAGGGTCTAACTATGGCTACACCTTC
TRBV5-4,TRBJ2-5,TRBD2,-,CASSYRLAGGQETQYF,TGTGCCAGCAGCTACCGACTAGCGGGAGGCCAAGAGACCCAGTACTTC
TRBV29-1,TRBJ2-5,TRBD2,once,CSVGSLAGQETQYF,TGCAGCGTTGGCTCACTAGCGGGGCAAGAGACCCAGTACTTC
TRBV27,TRBJ2-7,-,-,CASSTLEATGAHEQYF,TGTGCCAGCAGTACCTTGGAGGCCACGGGCGCCCACGAGCAGTACTTC
TRBV11-2,TRBJ1-1,-,-,CASSLQGNTEAFF,TGTGCCAGCAGCCTACAGGGGAACACTGAAGCTTTCTTT
TRBV5-1,TRBJ2-3,-,-,CASSLEERSTDTQYF,TGCGCCAGCAGCTTGGAGGAGCGGAGCACAGATACGCAGTATTTT
TRBV5-1,TRBJ2-7,TRBD1,few,CASSYLRDRGRDEQYF,TGCGCCAGCAGCTACCTCCGGGACAGGGGGCGCGACGAGCAGTACTTC
TRBV4-3,TRBJ1-2,-,-,CASSQDPRTLVNGYTF,TGCGCCAGCAGCCAAGATCCTAGGACACTGGTAAATGGCTACACCTTC
TRBV6-5,TRBJ1-5,-,-,CASSWGMDQPQHF,TGTGCCAGCAGTTGGGGCATGGATCAGCCCCAGCATTTT
TRBV2,TRBJ1-2,TRBD1,-,CASSLQGYGYTF,TGTGCCAGCAGTCTACAGGGGTATGGCTACACCTTC
TRBV6-6,TRBJ2-1,-,few,CASSSGEGEQFF,TGTGCCAGCAGTTCAGGGGAGGGGGAGCAGTTCTTC
TRBV6-5,TRBJ1-2,-,-,CASLTAGEYGGYTF,TGTGCCTCACTGACGGCCGGGGAATACGGTGGCTACACCTTC
TRBV7-8,TRBJ1-6,-,-,CASSLLPTVLRSYNSPLHF,TGTGCCAGCAGCTTATTGCCCACGGTTTTACGATCCTATAATTCACCCCTCCACTTT
TRBV7-2,TRBJ1-2,-,-,CASSSMAGIDNYGYTF,TGTGCCAGCAGCTCCATGGCGGGGATCGACAACTATGGCTACACCTTC
TRBV18,TRBJ2-7,-,-,CASSPRPGKAYEQYF,TGTGCCAGCTCACCGCGACCAGGGAAGGCCTACGAGCAGTACTTC